This T cell receptor beta chain was documented in a study of blood T cells in healthy people across ages (dated by TCRdb to 2014 to 2015). With respect to the entire study: Template switching captured roughly one uniquely barcoded TCR beta cDNA molecule per two T cells in model experiments. Using deep sequencing normalized with unique cDNA molecular identifiers, the study measured how TCR beta repertoire diversity changes with age. Four age groups were formed from the donors: young (average approximately 16 years), middle-aged (less than 40), aged (62) and long-lived (less than 85). Using the same blood draw, the study looked at two additional independent replicas of 1 million unique cDNA reads for two donors, one aged 18 to 30 and the other aged 80 or older. Study-wide conclusions, independent of this receptor: As age increased, observed TCR beta diversity per million T cells dropped in a roughly linear way, and a significant reduction was already evident by age around 41. Estimates of total diversity based on one million sequenced T cells were regarded as lower bounds and as underestimates. Compared with the aged group, the long-lived group had more naive CD4+ T cells, fewer expanded clones and increased TCR diversity, suggesting age selection. Because the CMV infection status of the donors was unknown, age-related changes in expanded clonotypes may potentially have been confounded. Bulk unsorted PBMC profiling prevented conclusive comparison of naive and antigen-experienced compartments. A strong correlation was found between observed TCR beta diversity and the percentage of naive T cells measured by flow cytometry.

The roughly 42 donors, aged about 6 to 90 years, were systemically healthy Caucasian individuals from Russia. Each donor gave about 9.8 milliliters of peripheral blood, drawn into EDTA-treated Vacutainer tubes. PBMCs were isolated by Ficoll-Paque density-gradient centrifugation, with at least 6.5 million obtained per sample. Total RNA was extracted from PBMCs with Trizol reagent, with at least 6 micrograms obtained per sample. Naive CD45RAhigh/CD27high T cell percentages were measured by flow cytometry on a PBMC aliquot from every donor. Germline trimming: 3 bases from V, 5 bases from J; junction bases outside gene matches: 9. The CDR3, cysteine through phenylalanine, is 15 amino acids long. Only CDR3 DNA remains: 45 bases, in frame from the first base. Library generation was performed with 5' RACE. The reads were generated on an Illumina HiSeq 2500. A second PCR of about 6 to 12 cycles was run with a J-beta primer mix and a sample-barcoded 5' primer. A unique molecular identifier was introduced onto each TCR beta cDNA molecule by a template-switch 5' adaptor carrying 12 random nucleotides. Each sample yielded at least 2.5 million CDR3-containing paired-end reads. The Mint cDNA synthesis kit, primed by a TRBC-specific oligonucleotide, was used to synthesize first-strand cDNA from all RNA. All cDNA was treated with uracil-DNA glycosylase and then went through a first 18-cycle PCR with the universal primers M1SS and BC2_uni_R. The source study handled its data this way. For normalization, 1 million high-quality reads, each with a distinct molecular identifier, were randomly selected from each sample. Reads with shared molecular identifiers were discarded instead of being binned into consensus sequences. CDR3 identification, clonotype clustering and error correction used MiTCR with a Q25 quality threshold and the strictest error-elimination algorithm. A nonparametric unseen species model with Euler transformation was used to estimate a lower bound on total TCR beta diversity. Starting from the raw public reads, TCRdb applied fastp trimming at Q25, assembled clones with MiXCR and retained in-frame beta chains. Rows merge per CDR3 protein into single entries with the most common DNA and genes. TCRdb's processing, not the study's, gives the V and J calls here. The sample data list some 560,000 distinct CDR3 sequences, and about 25% of these were observed just once. 3% to 4% of the sample belongs to the ten largest clones.

As for this clonotype: Its antigen remains unidentified. Base qualities are not recorded, but no much larger clone differs from it by a single base.

These data were also filed under a second study, of T cells of mothers and their children. Per the second study: Nine systemically healthy Caucasian individuals served as donors, namely three mothers together with their six children. cDNA synthesis used all of the extracted RNA, with around 1.4 ug of RNA in each 15 ul reaction. In the second PCR, sample barcodes and 2-4 random nucleotides were introduced via the M1S primer. Each mother yielded over 8.5 million TCR beta CDR3 reads and each child some 3 million reads. Thymic selection shapes the output of TCR recombination in a similar way in related and unrelated pairs, and inherited differences have a minor effect. Normalized repertoire overlap in related mother-child pairs was always slightly higher than in unrelated mother-child pairs, but the difference was never significant. No persistent microchimeric T cell clones were found, with a detection sensitivity of approximately 100 clones per million clonotypes. In the study, deep NGS was used to compare the TCR beta repertoires of mothers and children, and features distinguishing related mother-child pairs from unrelated individuals were sought. Mothers averaged roughly 36 +/- 4 years of age and children averaged approximately 12 +/- 4 years. After adapter ligation was performed with NEBNext reagents, the libraries were sequenced on an Illumina HiSeq 2000 with 100+100 nt paired-end reads. Mother and child libraries were prepared a month apart and sequenced in separate runs to prevent cross-contamination. For each donor, somewhere between roughly 500,000 and 2,300,000 distinct TCR beta clonotypes were identified. Naive TCR beta clonotypes were estimated from low-frequency clonotypes matched to each donor's FACS-determined naive share, without sorting.

This TCR derives from a boy under 10 years old in good health. Recombination connected TRBV12-3 or TRBV12-4 to TRBJ2-5; 7 middle bases align to TRBD2. The sample comprised blood. Here is the DNA: TGTGCCAGCAGTTTTGGAAACGGGAGGACTGAGACCCAGTACTTC. It specifies CASSFGNGRTETQYF.